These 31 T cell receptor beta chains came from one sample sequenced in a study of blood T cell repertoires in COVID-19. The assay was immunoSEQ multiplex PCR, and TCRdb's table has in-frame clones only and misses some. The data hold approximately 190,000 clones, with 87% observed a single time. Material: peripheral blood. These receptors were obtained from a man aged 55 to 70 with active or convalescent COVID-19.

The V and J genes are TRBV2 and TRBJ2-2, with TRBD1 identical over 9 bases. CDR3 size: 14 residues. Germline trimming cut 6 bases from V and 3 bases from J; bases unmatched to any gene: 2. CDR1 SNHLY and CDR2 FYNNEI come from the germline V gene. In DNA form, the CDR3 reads TGTGCCAGCAGACAGGGGGCGGACACCGGGGAGCTGTTTTTT. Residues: CASRQGADTGELFF.

The CDR3 loop is CASSWEGRGDTGELFF. CDR3 bases: TGCGCCAGCAGCTGGGAAGGGCGGGGAGACACCGGGGAGCTGTTTTTT. The rearrangement uses TRBV5-1 and TRBJ2-2; tentative D call: TRBD2 (6 bases). This CDR3 is 16 amino acids long. Deletions cut 3 bases from V and 3 bases from J, with 15 bases between. CDR1 is SGHRS and CDR2 is YFSETQ in the germline V gene.

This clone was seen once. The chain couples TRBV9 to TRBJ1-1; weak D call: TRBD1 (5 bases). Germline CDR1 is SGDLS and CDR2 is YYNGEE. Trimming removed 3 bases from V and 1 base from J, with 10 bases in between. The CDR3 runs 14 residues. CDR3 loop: CASSARARNTEAFF. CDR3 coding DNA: TGTGCCAGCAGCGCCAGGGCTAGGAACACTGAAGCTTTCTTT.

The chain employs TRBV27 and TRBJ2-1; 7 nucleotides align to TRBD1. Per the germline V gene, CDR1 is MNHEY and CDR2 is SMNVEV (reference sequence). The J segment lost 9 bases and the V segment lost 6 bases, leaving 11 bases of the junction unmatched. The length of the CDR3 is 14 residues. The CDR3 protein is CASRPQTGVTEQFF. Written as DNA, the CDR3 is TGTGCCAGCAGACCCCAAACAGGGGTGACTGAGCAGTTCTTC.

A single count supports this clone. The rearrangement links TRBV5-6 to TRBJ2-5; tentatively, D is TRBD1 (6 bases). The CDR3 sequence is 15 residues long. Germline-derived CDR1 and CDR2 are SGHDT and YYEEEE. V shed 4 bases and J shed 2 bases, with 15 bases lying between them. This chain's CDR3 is CASSKDSQGQETQYF. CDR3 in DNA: TGTGCCAGCAGCAAGGACAGCCAGGGGCAAGAGACCCAGTACTTC.

CDR3 nucleotide sequence: TGCGCCAGCAGCTTGGTTGGGACAGTGAACACTGAAGCTTTCTTT. This gives the protein CASSLVGTVNTEAFF. The chain joins TRBV5-1 to TRBJ1-1; 7 bases align to TRBD1. V lost 0 bases to trimming and J lost 0 bases; unmatched junction nucleotides: 2. The CDR3 covers 15 residues. Germline V gene sequence: CDR1 SGHRS, CDR2 YFSETQ. Using reference TRBV5-1 and TRBJ1-1 for the parts outside the CDR3, the full variable domain is KAGVTQTPRYLIKTRGQQVTLSCSPISGHRSVSWYQQTPGQGLQFLFEYFSETQRNKGNFPGRFSGRQFSNSRSEMNVSTLELGDSALYLCASSLVGTVNTEAFFGQGTRLTVV.

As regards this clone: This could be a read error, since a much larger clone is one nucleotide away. CDR3 DNA: TGTGCCAGCAGCTTAAACAGCATGAACACTGAAGCTTTCTTT. It specifies CASSLNSMNTEAFF. This chain connects TRBV11-3 to TRBJ1-1; D unresolved. CDR1 is SGHNT, CDR2 YENEEA, per germline. The CDR3 runs to 14 residues. The V end was cut by 2 bases, the J end by 0 bases, with 7 bases between.

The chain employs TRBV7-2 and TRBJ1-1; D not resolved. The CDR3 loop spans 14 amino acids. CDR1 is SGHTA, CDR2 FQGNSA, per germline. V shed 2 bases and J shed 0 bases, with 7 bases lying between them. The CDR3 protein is CASSLLGMNTEAFF. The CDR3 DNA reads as TGTGCCAGCAGCTTATTGGGCATGAACACTGAAGCTTTCTTT. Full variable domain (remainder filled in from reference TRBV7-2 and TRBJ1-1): GAGVSQSPSNKVTEKGKDVELRCDPISGHTALYWYRQSLGQGLEFLIYFQGNSAPDKSGLPSDRFSAERTGGSVSTLTIQRTQQEDSAVYLCASSLLGMNTEAFFGQGTRLTVV.

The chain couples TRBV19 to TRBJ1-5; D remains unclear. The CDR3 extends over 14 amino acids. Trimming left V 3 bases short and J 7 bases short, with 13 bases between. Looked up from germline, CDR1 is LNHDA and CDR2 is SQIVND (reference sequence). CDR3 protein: CASSIWSTGQPQHF. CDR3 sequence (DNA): TGTGCCAGTAGTATCTGGTCCACCGGGCAGCCCCAGCATTTT.

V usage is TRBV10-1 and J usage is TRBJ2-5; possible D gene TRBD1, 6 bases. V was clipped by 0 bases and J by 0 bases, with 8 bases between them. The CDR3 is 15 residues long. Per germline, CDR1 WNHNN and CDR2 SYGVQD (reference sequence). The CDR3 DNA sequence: TGCGCCAGCAGTGAGTCCACAGGGCACCAAGAGACCCAGTACTTC. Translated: CASSESTGHQETQYF.

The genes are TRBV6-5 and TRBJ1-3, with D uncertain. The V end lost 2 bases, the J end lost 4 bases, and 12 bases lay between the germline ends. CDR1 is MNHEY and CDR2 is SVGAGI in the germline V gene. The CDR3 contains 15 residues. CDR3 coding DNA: TGTGCCAGCAGTTACCAAAAGTCTCGGGGAAACACCATATATTTT. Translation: CASSYQKSRGNTIYF.

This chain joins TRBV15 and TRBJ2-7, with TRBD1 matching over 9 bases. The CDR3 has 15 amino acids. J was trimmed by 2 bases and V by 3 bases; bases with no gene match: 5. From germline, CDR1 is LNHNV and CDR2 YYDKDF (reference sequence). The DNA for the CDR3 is TGTGCCACCAGCAGTGGACAGGGGAGGGCCTACGAGCAGTACTTC. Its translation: CATSSGQGRAYEQYF.

The CDR3 DNA sequence: TGCGCCAGCAGCCGGTCAGCGGGATACAATGAGCAGTTCTTC. Protein: CASSRSAGYNEQFF. This chain connects TRBV4-1 to TRBJ2-1, with 7 nucleotides matching TRBD2. The V segment lost 4 bases and the J segment 4 bases; nucleotides outside the gene matches: 4. The CDR3 contains 14 residues. The germline V gene encodes CDR1 MGHRA and CDR2 YSYEKL.

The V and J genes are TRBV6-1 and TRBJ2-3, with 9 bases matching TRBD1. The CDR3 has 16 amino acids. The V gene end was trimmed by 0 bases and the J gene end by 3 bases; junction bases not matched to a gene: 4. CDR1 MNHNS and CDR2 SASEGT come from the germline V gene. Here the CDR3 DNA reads TGTGCCAGCAGTGAAGCGAAAGGACAGGGGACAGATACGCAGTATTTT. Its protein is CASSEAKGQGTDTQYF.

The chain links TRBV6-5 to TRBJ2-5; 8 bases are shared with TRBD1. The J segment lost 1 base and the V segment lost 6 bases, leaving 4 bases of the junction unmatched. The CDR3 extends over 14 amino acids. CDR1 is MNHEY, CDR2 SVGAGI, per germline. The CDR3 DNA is TGTGCCAGCAGAGGGGACAGGACCCAAGAGACCCAGTACTTC. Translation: CASRGDRTQETQYF.

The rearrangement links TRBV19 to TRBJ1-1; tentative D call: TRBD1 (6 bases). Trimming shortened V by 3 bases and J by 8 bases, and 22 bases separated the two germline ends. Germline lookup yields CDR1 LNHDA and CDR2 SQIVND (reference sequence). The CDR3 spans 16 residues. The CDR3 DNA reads TGTGCCAGTAGTATGCGGGGGGGACAAAGGCAACCCGAAGCTTTCTTT. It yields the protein CASSMRGGQRQPEAFF.

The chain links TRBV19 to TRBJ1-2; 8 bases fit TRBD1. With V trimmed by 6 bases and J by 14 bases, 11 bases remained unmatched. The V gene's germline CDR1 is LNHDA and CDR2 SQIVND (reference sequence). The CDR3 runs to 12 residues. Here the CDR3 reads CASSHDRGRKTF. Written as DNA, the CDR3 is TGTGCCAGTAGCCACGACAGGGGCCGCAAGACCTTC.

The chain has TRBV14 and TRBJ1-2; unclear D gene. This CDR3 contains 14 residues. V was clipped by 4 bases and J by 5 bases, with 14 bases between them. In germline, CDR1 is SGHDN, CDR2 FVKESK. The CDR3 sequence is CASSPPGSVYGYTF. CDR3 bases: TGTGCCAGCAGCCCCCCGGGGAGTGTATATGGCTACACCTTC.

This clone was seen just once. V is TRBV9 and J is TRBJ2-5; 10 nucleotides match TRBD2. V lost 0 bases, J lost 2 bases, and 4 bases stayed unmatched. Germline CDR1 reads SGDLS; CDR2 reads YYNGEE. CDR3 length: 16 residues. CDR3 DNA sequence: TGTGCCAGCAGCGTAGGGTCTAGCGGGGGTCAAGAGACCCAGTACTTC. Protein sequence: CASSVGSSGGQETQYF.

The CDR3 DNA sequence: TGTGCCAGCTCAACAGGGGCGTTTGACTATGGCTACACCTTC. Encoded protein: CASSTGAFDYGYTF. V is TRBV15 and J is TRBJ1-2; 7 positions agree with TRBD1. The J segment lost 3 bases and the V segment lost 10 bases, leaving 11 bases of the junction unmatched. This CDR3 comprises 14 residues. Germline-derived CDR1 and CDR2 are LNHNV and YYDKDF (reference sequence).

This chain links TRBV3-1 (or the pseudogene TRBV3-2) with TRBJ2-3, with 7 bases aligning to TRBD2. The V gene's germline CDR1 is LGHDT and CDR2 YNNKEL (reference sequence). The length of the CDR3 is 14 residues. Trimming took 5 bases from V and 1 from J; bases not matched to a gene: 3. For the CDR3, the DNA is TGTGCCAGCAGCAGCGCGGGGGGCACAGATACGCAGTATTTT. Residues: CASSSAGGTDTQYF.

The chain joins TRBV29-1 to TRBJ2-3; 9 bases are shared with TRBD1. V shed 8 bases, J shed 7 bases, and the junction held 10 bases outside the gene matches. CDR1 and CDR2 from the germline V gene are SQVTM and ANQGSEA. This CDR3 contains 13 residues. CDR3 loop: CSMTRDRVNTQYF. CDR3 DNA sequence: TGCAGCATGACCCGGGACAGGGTGAATACGCAGTATTTT.

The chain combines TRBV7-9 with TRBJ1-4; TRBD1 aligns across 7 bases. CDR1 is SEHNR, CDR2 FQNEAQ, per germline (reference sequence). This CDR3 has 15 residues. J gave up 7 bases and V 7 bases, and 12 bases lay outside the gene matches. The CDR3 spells CASTQGGNKAEKLFF. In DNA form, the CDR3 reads TGTGCCAGCACCCAAGGGGGCAATAAGGCTGAAAAACTGTTTTTT.

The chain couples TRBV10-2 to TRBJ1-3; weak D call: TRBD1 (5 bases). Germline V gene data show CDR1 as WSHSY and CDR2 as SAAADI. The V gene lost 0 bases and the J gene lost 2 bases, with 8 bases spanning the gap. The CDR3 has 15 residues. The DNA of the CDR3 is TGCGCCAGCAGTGAGTCCCCAGGGCCTGGAAACACCATATATTTT. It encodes CASSESPGPGNTIYF.

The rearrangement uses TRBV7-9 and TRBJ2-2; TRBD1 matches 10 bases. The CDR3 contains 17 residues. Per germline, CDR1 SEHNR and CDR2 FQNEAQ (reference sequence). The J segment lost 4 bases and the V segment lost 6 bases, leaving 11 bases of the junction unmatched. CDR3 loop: CASRRPGQGSGTGELFF. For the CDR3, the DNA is TGTGCCAGCAGACGTCCGGGACAGGGGTCCGGCACCGGGGAGCTGTTTTTT.

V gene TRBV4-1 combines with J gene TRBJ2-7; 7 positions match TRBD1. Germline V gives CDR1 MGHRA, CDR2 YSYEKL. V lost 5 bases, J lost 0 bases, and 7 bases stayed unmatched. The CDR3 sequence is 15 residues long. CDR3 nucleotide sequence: TGCGCCAGCAGCAGGGACAGTTTGAGCTCCTACGAGCAGTACTTC. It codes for CASSRDSLSSYEQYF.

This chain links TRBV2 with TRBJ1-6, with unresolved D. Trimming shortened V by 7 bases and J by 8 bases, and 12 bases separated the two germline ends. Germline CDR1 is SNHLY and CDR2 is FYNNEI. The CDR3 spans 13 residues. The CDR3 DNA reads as TGTGCCAGCAAAAATGAACGCGATTCACCCCTCCACTTT. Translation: CASKNERDSPLHF.

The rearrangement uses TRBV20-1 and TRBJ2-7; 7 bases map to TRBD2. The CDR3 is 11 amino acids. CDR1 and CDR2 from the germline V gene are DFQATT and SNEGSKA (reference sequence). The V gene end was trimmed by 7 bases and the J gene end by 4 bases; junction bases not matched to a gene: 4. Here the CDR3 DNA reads TGCAGTGTGGGGGGGGTTTACGAGCAGTACTTC. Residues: CSVGGVYEQYF.

Here the CDR3 reads CASSLGLAENTDTQYF. CDR3 sequence (DNA): TGCGCCAGCAGCCTTGGACTAGCGGAAAACACAGATACGCAGTATTTT. The rearrangement uses TRBV5-1 and TRBJ2-3, with 10 bases that match TRBD2. V trimming: 4 bases; J trimming: 2 bases; junction bases outside the gene matches: 7. The CDR3 spans 16 residues. Per germline, CDR1 SGHRS and CDR2 YFSETQ.

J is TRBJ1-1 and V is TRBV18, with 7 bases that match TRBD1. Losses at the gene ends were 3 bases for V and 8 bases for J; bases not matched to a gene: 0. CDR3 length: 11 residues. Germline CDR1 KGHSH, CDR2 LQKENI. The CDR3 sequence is CASSPTGEAFF. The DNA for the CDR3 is TGTGCCAGCTCACCGACAGGGGAAGCTTTCTTT.

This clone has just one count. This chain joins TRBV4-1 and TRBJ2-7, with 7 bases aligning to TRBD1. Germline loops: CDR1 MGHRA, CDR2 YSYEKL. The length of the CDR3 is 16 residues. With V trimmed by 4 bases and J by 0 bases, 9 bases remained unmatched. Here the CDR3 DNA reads TGCGCCAGCAGCCGAGGGACAGCGAAAAACTCCTACGAGCAGTACTTC. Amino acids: CASSRGTAKNSYEQYF.